Sequencing of this T cell receptor beta chain was carried out in a study of T cells in Graves' hyperthyroidism and ophthalmopathy. Study conclusions and caveats: Blood shared most expanded thyroid clonotypes above 0.001.

Amplified TCR beta CDR3 regions derived from RNA transcripts. A first-round RT-PCR of the TCR CDR3 used the HTBI primer set. TCRdb independently ran MiXCR on the multiplex PCR reads; one entry per CDR3 protein. The sample shows about 400,000 distinct CDR3 sequences, 15% to 17% of them seen only once. For this clonotype: The antigen is not known.

V was clipped by 3 bases and J by 4 bases, with 10 bases between them. CDR1 is LNHDA and CDR2 is SQIVND in the germline V gene (reference sequence). CDR3 length: 14 residues. Hyperthyroidism had been newly diagnosed in patients aged 18 to 65, and its duration was under 2 months. Clinicians diagnosed patients from clinical symptoms, serum thyroxine and TRAb, thyroid ultrasound and orbital computed tomography. The clonotype was recovered from a woman aged 18-30 years with Graves' hyperthyroidism. The chain carries TRBV19 and TRBJ1-5; a possible D gene is TRBD1 (6 bases). The sample comprised blood. The CDR3 loop is CASSIPTGNQPQHF. The CDR3 nucleotides read TGTGCCAGTAGTATTCCAACAGGGAATCAGCCCCAGCATTTT.